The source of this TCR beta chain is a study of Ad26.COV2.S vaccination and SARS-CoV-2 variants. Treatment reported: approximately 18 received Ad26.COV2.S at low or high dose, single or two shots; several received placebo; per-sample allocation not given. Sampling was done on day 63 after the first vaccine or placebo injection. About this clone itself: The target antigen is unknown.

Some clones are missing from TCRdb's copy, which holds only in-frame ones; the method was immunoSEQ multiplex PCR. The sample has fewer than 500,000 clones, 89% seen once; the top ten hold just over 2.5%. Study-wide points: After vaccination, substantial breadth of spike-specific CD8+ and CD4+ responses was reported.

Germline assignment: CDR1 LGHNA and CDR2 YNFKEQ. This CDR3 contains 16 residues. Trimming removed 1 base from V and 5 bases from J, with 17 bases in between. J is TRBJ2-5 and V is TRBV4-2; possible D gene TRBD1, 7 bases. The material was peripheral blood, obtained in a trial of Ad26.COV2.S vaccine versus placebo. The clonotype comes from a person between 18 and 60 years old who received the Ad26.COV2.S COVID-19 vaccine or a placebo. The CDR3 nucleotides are TGTGCCAGCAGCCAAGGGGGGCAGGGGGAGGTGGAGACCCAGTACTTC. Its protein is CASSQGGQGEVETQYF.